The sequence of this TCR beta chain was determined in a study of control samples from healthy donors and cancer patients. J was trimmed by 2 bases and V by 2 bases; bases with no gene match: 14. The CDR3 loop spans 19 amino acids. Germline V gives CDR1 MNHEY, CDR2 SVGEGT. Measured with immunoSEQ multiplex PCR; TCRdb has only the in-frame clones, and not every one. The repertoire includes about 120,000 clones, approximately 91% of them detected once, and less than 9.5% sits in the top ten. The receptor was derived from a young woman in good health. V and J are TRBV6-2 or TRBV6-3 and TRBJ1-5, with TRBD1 identical over 8 bases. Sequences were obtained from blood. DNA of the CDR3: TGTGCCAGCAGTTACCGTGGAAGGGGTGGGACAGGAGGCAATCAGCCCCAGCATTTT. Its protein product is CASSYRGRGGTGGNQPQHF.